The 21 T cell receptor beta chains listed next were all sequenced from one sample in a study of cytomegalovirus exposure and HLA in healthy donors. In the PCR, 60 Vbeta and 13 Jbeta primers were used. Sequencing was performed with immunoSEQ multiplex PCR; in TCRdb, only in-frame clones are kept and a portion is missing. The table has roughly 300,000 clones, 75% to 90% seen once. Specimen: PBMCs. The receptors here all came from a man aged 40-49 years in good health and CMV-seropositive.

This chain uses TRBV6-6 with TRBJ2-3; D gene unclear. Deletions cut 8 bases from V and 4 bases from J, with 19 bases between. The CDR3 contains 15 residues. Per germline, CDR1 MNHNY and CDR2 SVGAGI (reference sequence). The CDR3 here is CASGFSSGPPDTQYF. In nucleotides, the CDR3 is TGTGCCAGCGGATTCTCTAGTGGCCCCCCAGATACGCAGTATTTT.

The gene calls are TRBV9 and TRBJ2-3, with 11 bases aligning to TRBD2. Germline-derived CDR1 and CDR2 are SGDLS and YYNGEE. This CDR3 spans 16 amino acids. The junction had 4 bases not matched to a gene; V was cut back by 2 bases and J by 2 bases. The CDR3 here is CASSVSTSGNTDTQYF. CDR3 sequence (DNA): TGTGCCAGCAGCGTTTCGACTAGCGGGAACACAGATACGCAGTATTTT.

The J gene is TRBJ2-7, the V gene TRBV2; D is perhaps TRBD2 (6 bases). V was clipped by 10 bases and J by 2 bases, with 12 bases between them. There are 12 residues in the CDR3. In germline, CDR1 is SNHLY, CDR2 FYNNEI. The CDR3 bases are TGTGCCACCAGGACTATAACCTACGAGCAGTACTTC. Protein: CATRTITYEQYF.

The chain uses TRBV6-6 and TRBJ2-7, with TRBD2 matching 13 bases. The V and J ends lost 10 bases and 2 bases, in that order; junction bases with no gene match: 2. The germline V gene has CDR1 MNHNY and CDR2 SVGAGI (reference sequence). The CDR3 totals 13 residues. The DNA for the CDR3 is TGTGCCACAGGGACTAGCGGGACCTACGAGCAGTACTTC. Its protein product is CATGTSGTYEQYF.

The V call is TRBV28, the J call TRBJ2-7; 8 bases are shared with TRBD1. The trim removed 3 bases at V and 6 bases at J, leaving 7 bases unmatched. This CDR3 is 14 amino acids long. CDR1 and CDR2 from the germline V gene are MDHEN and SYDVKM. CDR3 nucleotide sequence: TGTGCCAGCAGTTTGTGGACAGGGTATGCCGAGCAGTACTTC. Encoded protein: CASSLWTGYAEQYF.

This clone appeared once. This sequence joins TRBV5-1 and TRBJ2-1; 12 bases are shared with TRBD2. The CDR3 consists of 17 residues. With V trimmed by 0 bases and J by 8 bases, 9 bases remained unmatched. In germline, CDR1 is SGHRS, CDR2 YFSETQ. CDR3 in amino acids: CASSLGLGLAGRYEQFF. The CDR3 nucleotides read TGCGCCAGCAGCTTGGGTCTAGGACTAGCGGGAAGGTATGAGCAGTTCTTC.

The V and J genes are TRBV6-1 and TRBJ1-2; 9 bases map to TRBD1. V trimming: 7 bases; J trimming: 0 bases; junction bases outside the gene matches: 3. The germline CDR1 and CDR2 sequences are MNHNS and SASEGT. The CDR3 is made up of 14 amino acids. The CDR3 coding sequence is TGTGCCAGCACCACAGGGGGCCCTAACTATGGCTACACCTTC. It translates to CASTTGGPNYGYTF.

This CDR3 is CASSFGDATNEKLFF. In DNA, the CDR3 is TGTGCCAGCAGCTTTGGAGATGCAACTAATGAAAAACTGTTTTTT. V and J are TRBV7-9 and TRBJ1-4; D call uncertain. The CDR3 extends over 15 amino acids. CDR1 is SEHNR and CDR2 is FQNEAQ in the germline V gene (reference sequence). Trimming left V 3 bases short and J 0 bases short, with 8 bases between.

The rearrangement links TRBV7-6 to TRBJ2-5; TRBD1 matches 8 bases. CDR3 length: 13 amino acids. The J segment lost 4 bases and the V segment lost 4 bases, leaving 2 bases of the junction unmatched. In germline, CDR1 is SGHVS, CDR2 FNYEAQ. Written as DNA, the CDR3 is TGTGCCAGCAGCTCCAGGGGGCCAGAGACCCAGTACTTC. Residues: CASSSRGPETQYF.

This chain joins TRBV28 and TRBJ2-4; TRBD1 is a possible D gene (5 bases). This CDR3 comprises 14 residues. V was trimmed by 3 bases and J by 0 bases, leaving 6 bases between them. CDR1 and CDR2 (germline): MDHEN, SYDVKM. This CDR3 is CASSLTVAKNIQYF. CDR3 bases: TGTGCCAGCAGTTTGACAGTAGCCAAAAACATTCAGTACTTC.

The V call is TRBV2, the J call TRBJ1-1, with a possible D match to TRBD1 (5 bases). CDR1 is SNHLY, CDR2 FYNNEI, per germline. Trimming stripped 7 bases from V and 0 bases from J, with 12 bases between. The CDR3 runs to 14 residues. The CDR3: CASIRQGMNTEAFF. CDR3 bases: TGTGCCAGCATCAGGCAGGGCATGAACACTGAAGCTTTCTTT.

In its sample, this clone was seen once. The V gene is TRBV27, the J gene TRBJ2-1; tentative D call: TRBD1 (6 bases). The CDR3 extends over 14 amino acids. Looked up from germline, CDR1 is MNHEY and CDR2 is SMNVEV (reference sequence). V was clipped by 4 bases and J by 7 bases, with 14 bases between them. CDR3 sequence (DNA): TGTGCCAGCAGTTCCTCACAGGGCAGGAATGAGCAGTTCTTC. It is translated as CASSSSQGRNEQFF.

V gene TRBV4-2 combines with J gene TRBJ2-1; the match to TRBD2 covers 13 bases. CDR1 and CDR2 (germline): LGHNA, YNFKEQ. Trimming took 4 bases from V and 0 from J; bases not matched to a gene: 0. The CDR3 is made up of 16 amino acids. CDR3 coding DNA: TGTGCCAGCAGCCGGACTAGCGGGAGCTCCTACAATGAGCAGTTCTTC. As protein: CASSRTSGSSYNEQFF.

This clone was observed a handful of times. The chain recombines TRBV6-1 with TRBJ1-2; D is unclear. Germline CDR1 MNHNS, CDR2 SASEGT. Trimming took 6 bases from V and 0 from J, leaving 8 bases between them. The CDR3 sequence is 13 residues long. This CDR3 is CASRLATNYGYTF. CDR3 sequence (DNA): TGTGCCAGCAGACTCGCTACTAACTATGGCTACACCTTC.

Points on this clone: Additional DNA sequences in this sample encode the identical CDR3. The V and J genes are TRBV19 and TRBJ2-7, with TRBD1 matching over 7 bases. J lost 0 bases, V lost 3 bases, and 2 bases had no gene match. The CDR3 consists of 14 residues. The germline V gene has CDR1 LNHDA and CDR2 SQIVND (reference sequence). In DNA form, the CDR3 reads TGTGCCAGTAGTATCGGGGACAGCTCCTACGAGCAGTACTTC. It translates to CASSIGDSSYEQYF. Using reference TRBV19 and TRBJ2-7 for the parts outside the CDR3, the full variable domain is DGGITQSPKYLFRKEGQNVTLSCEQNLNHDAMYWYRQDPGQGLRLIYYSQIVNDFQKGDIAEGYSVSREKKESFPLTVTSAQKNPTAFYLCASSIGDSSYEQYFGPGTRLTVT.

The chain has TRBV7-3 and TRBJ2-7, with D unclear. Looked up from germline, CDR1 is SGHTA and CDR2 is FQGTGA. Trimming left V 2 bases short and J 2 bases short, with 7 bases between. The CDR3 runs to 13 residues. CDR3 in DNA: TGTGCCAGCAGCTTACGCCCAGCCTACGAGCAGTACTTC. Residues: CASSLRPAYEQYF.

This sequence joins TRBV6-6 and TRBJ2-2; tentatively, D is TRBD1 (7 bases). V lost 1 base, J lost 5 bases, and 14 bases lay in between. There are 16 residues in the CDR3. Germline values: CDR1 MNHNY, CDR2 SVGAGI (reference sequence). The CDR3 DNA reads TGTGCCAGCAGTTACTTGGCGGCAGGGGGGACCGGGGAGCTGTTTTTT. This encodes CASSYLAAGGTGELFF.

The chain recombines TRBV15 with TRBJ2-7; D may be TRBD2 (6 bases). CDR3 length: 13 amino acids. With 1 base removed from V and 4 bases from J, the gap between germline ends came to 8 bases. From germline, CDR1 is LNHNV and CDR2 YYDKDF (reference sequence). The chain's CDR3 is CATSRGLEYEQYF. In DNA, the CDR3 is TGTGCCACCAGCAGAGGACTAGAGTACGAGCAGTACTTC.

In its sample, this clone was seen a few times. J is TRBJ2-3 and V is TRBV7-9, with 7 positions matching TRBD2. V was clipped by 3 bases and J by 10 bases; unmatched bases: 10. Germline V gene sequence: CDR1 SEHNR, CDR2 FQNEAQ (reference sequence). CDR3 length: 14 residues. The CDR3 bases are TGTGCCAGCAGCTTGGAATCTAGCGGAGTATCGCAGTATTTT. Its protein product is CASSLESSGVSQYF.

The chain carries TRBV7-9 and TRBJ2-5; TRBD1 matches at 7 bases. Germline CDR1 and CDR2: SEHNR and FQNEAQ (reference sequence). The CDR3 runs to 16 residues. V was pared by 7 bases and J by 0 bases, with 11 bases of the junction left unmatched. Here the CDR3 DNA reads TGTGCCAGCAAACATCATTCCGGGACAGACCAAGAGACCCAGTACTTC. Amino acids: CASKHHSGTDQETQYF.

The CDR3 reads CASSLSTAPLLDTQYF. The CDR3 coding sequence is TGTGCCAGCAGTTTAAGTACAGCCCCTCTCCTGGATACGCAGTATTTT. The chain joins TRBV27 to TRBJ2-3, with D unresolved. Germline V gene lookup returns CDR1 MNHEY and CDR2 SMNVEV (reference sequence). The CDR3 contains 16 residues. With 2 bases removed from V and 6 bases from J, the gap between germline ends came to 18 bases.